This entry lists 32 T cell receptor beta chains sequenced from one sample in a study of tissue T cells after allogeneic stem cell transplantation. Clones were sequenced by immunoSEQ multiplex PCR, and TCRdb holds only the in-frame ones, with some missing. In the table there are roughly 51,000 clones, roughly 73% of which are singletons. The source material was sorted cells pooled from one or two spleens. These receptors were collected from a pool of C57BL/6 mice in good health.

In the case of this clone: Here the gene names and germline are mouse. The CDR3 end is not reached by the read, which stops 1 residue before it; the germline J gene fills it in. J is TRBJ2-4 and V is TRBV14; D not certain. Germline V CDR1 and CDR2: SGHDT, FRDEAV. This CDR3 spans 14 amino acids. Trimming removed 5 bases from V and 0 bases from J, with 10 bases in between. The covered CDR3 bases are TGTGCCAGCAGAGTCGACACAAGTCAAAACACCTTGTAC. As protein: CASRVDTSQNTLY. The full CDR3 is CASRVDTSQNTLYF.

On this clone: Mouse gene names apply. The read halts 1 residue ahead of the CDR3 end, with the missing end drawn from the germline J gene. V usage is TRBV2 and J usage is TRBJ1-2; 10 bases are shared with TRBD1. J was trimmed by 2 bases and V by 2 bases; bases with no gene match: 5. This CDR3 has 16 amino acids. Germline V gene lookup returns CDR1 LGHNA and CDR2 YSYQKL. The CDR3 reads CASSQNPGQGNSDYTF. The CDR3 DNA, read in part, is TGTGCCAGCAGCCAAAACCCGGGACAGGGGAACTCCGACTACACC.

About this clone: Gene names follow the mouse nomenclature. The read finishes 1 residue shy of the CDR3 end, and the germline J gene is used to complete it. The V and J genes are TRBV3 and TRBJ2-2; TRBD1 matches at 7 bases. Germline CDR1 reads SNHLY; CDR2 reads FYNGKV (reference sequence). This CDR3 has 14 residues. With 5 bases clipped from V and 6 bases from J, the junction kept 6 bases outside the gene matches. The CDR3 loop reads CASSPTGVAGQLYF. CDR3 DNA, as far as it was read: TGTGCCAGCAGCCCCACAGGGGTGGCCGGGCAGCTCTAC.

Details on this clone: Gene names denote mouse genes. Read coverage stops 1 residue before the CDR3 terminus; the germline J gene supplies the remainder. V usage is TRBV19 and J usage is TRBJ2-3; a possible D gene is TRBD1 (7 bases). The CDR3 loop spans 15 amino acids. The germline V gene encodes CDR1 FNHDT and CDR2 SITEND (reference sequence). V lost 0 bases to trimming and J lost 0 bases, with 8 bases between them. The CDR3 bases that were read are TGTGCCAGCAGTATAGAGGGGGCGAGTGCAGAAACGCTGTAT. The encoded protein is CASSIEGASAETLY. The complete CDR3 sequence is CASSIEGASAETLYF.

Of note for this clone: These gene names are mouse names. Sequencing ends 1 residue short of the CDR3 end; the germline J gene provides the rest. The chain links TRBV4 to TRBJ2-3; TRBD2 matches 12 bases. This CDR3 comprises 15 residues. Germline trimming cut 5 bases from V and 3 bases from J; bases unmatched to any gene: 3. Germline V gene sequence: CDR1 LGHDT, CDR2 YNNKQL (reference sequence). CDR3 loop: CASSTGTGGAETLYF. CDR3 bases read: TGTGCCAGCAGCACCGGGACTGGGGGGGCAGAAACGCTGTAT.

This clone was detected only a few times. Gene and germline names: mouse. From the germline J gene comes the end of the CDR3, since the read stops 1 residue before it. The rearrangement links TRBV12-1 to TRBJ2-7, with D uncertain. Per the germline V gene, CDR1 is SGHSN and CDR2 is HYEKVE. Trimming took 0 bases from V and 2 from J, leaving 4 bases between them. The CDR3 is 12 residues long. The CDR3 DNA, read in part, is TGTGCCAGCTCTCTCACAGCCTATGAACAGTAC. Translated: CASSLTAYEQY. The CDR3 in its entirety is CASSLTAYEQYF. The full variable domain, rest sourced from reference TRBV12-1 and TRBJ2-7, is DSGVVQSPRHIIKEKGGRSVLTCIPISGHSNVVWYQQTLGKELKFLIQHYEKVERDKGFLPSRFSVQQFDDYHSEMNMSALELEDSAMYFCASSLTAYEQYFGPGTRLTVL.

This clone came up a few times. Gene names follow the mouse nomenclature. The read is 1 residue too short to cover the CDR3 end, so that end is filled in from the germline J gene. The chain is built from TRBV13-1 and TRBJ2-7; 10 bases agree with TRBD2. The CDR3 length is 12 residues. V shed 6 bases, J shed 7 bases, and the junction held 4 bases outside the gene matches. The germline V gene has CDR1 NSHNY and CDR2 SYGAGN. The sequenced part of the CDR3 DNA is TGTGCCAGCAAACTGGGGGGGATGGAACAGTAC. Translating it yields CASKLGGMEQY. The full-length CDR3 reads as CASKLGGMEQYF.

There are a few counts of this clone. Germline and genes here are mouse. The CDR3 extends 1 residue past the end of the read, so its final part is completed from the germline J gene. The chain uses TRBV13-2 and TRBJ2-7; D is perhaps TRBD2 (5 bases). The CDR3 extends over 15 amino acids. V lost 1 base and J lost 0, with 11 bases in between. The germline gives CDR1 NNHNN, CDR2 SYGAGS (reference sequence). The sequenced CDR3 bases are TGTGCCAGCGGTGATACCTGGGTTAGCTCCTATGAACAGTAC. Encoded protein: CASGDTWVSSYEQY. The whole CDR3 region reads CASGDTWVSSYEQYF.

The sample holds a few counts of this clone. Genes here carry mouse names. Read coverage stops 1 residue before the CDR3 terminus; the germline J gene supplies the remainder. The J gene is TRBJ1-5, the V gene TRBV29; D is unresolved. CDR3 length: 12 amino acids. V lost 7 bases and J lost 6, with 10 bases in between. Per the germline V gene, CDR1 is MSHET and CDR2 is SYDVDS. The CDR3 region is CASTPDGQAPLF. Incomplete CDR3 DNA: TGTGCTAGCACTCCGGACGGCCAGGCTCCGCTT.

Details on this clone: Any gene name here is a mouse gene name. The read terminates 1 residue ahead of where the CDR3 ends, so the germline J gene completes it. This chain connects TRBV13-2 to TRBJ2-4; D may be TRBD1 or TRBD2 (5 bases each). Germline V CDR1 and CDR2: NNHNN, SYGAGS (reference sequence). The CDR3 length is 16 residues. The V end was cut by 2 bases, the J end by 0 bases, with 13 bases between. The CDR3 protein is CASGEPRGPSQNTLYF. The sequenced part of the CDR3 DNA is TGTGCCAGCGGTGAGCCCCGGGGCCCTAGTCAAAACACCTTGTAC.

On this clone: Gene names and germline match the mouse. The CDR3 end falls 1 residue outside the read, so it is completed with the germline J gene. The chain links TRBV13-1 to TRBJ1-3; D is unresolved. Germline V gene lookup returns CDR1 NSHNY and CDR2 SYGAGN. This CDR3 region has 14 residues. The V gene lost 3 bases and the J gene lost 0 bases, with 7 bases spanning the gap. Partial CDR3 DNA: TGTGCCAGCAGTGTCCAGACTTCTGGAAATACGCTCTAT. It specifies CASSVQTSGNTLY. The full CDR3 sequence reads CASSVQTSGNTLYF.

A word on this clone: Gene names follow the mouse nomenclature. From the germline J gene comes the end of the CDR3, since the read stops 1 residue before it. This chain joins TRBV19 and TRBJ1-1; TRBD1 might be the D (6 bases). V was shortened by 1 base and J by 3 bases, with 7 bases between the two germline ends. CDR1 is FNHDT and CDR2 is SITEND in the germline V gene (reference sequence). CDR3 length: 13 amino acids. The sequenced part of the CDR3 DNA is TGTGCCAGCAGTATACACAGGGACACAGAAGTCTTC. Translated, it gives CASSIHRDTEVF. The whole CDR3 reads CASSIHRDTEVFF.

Comments on this clone: The gene names here belong to mouse. Sequencing ends 1 residue short of the CDR3 end; the germline J gene provides the rest. The rearrangement joins TRBV3 to TRBJ1-3; D might be TRBD1 (5 bases). Looked up from germline, CDR1 is SNHLY and CDR2 is FYNGKV (reference sequence). This CDR3 is built from 13 residues. Between the trimmed V and J ends, which lost 1 base and 5 bases, there was a span of 6 bases. The CDR3 spells CASSLEDRNTLYF. The covered CDR3 bases are TGTGCCAGCAGCTTAGAGGACAGAAATACGCTCTAT.

Details on this clone: Here the gene names and germline are mouse. The read comes to an end 1 residue before the CDR3 does, leaving the germline J gene to fill in the end. J is TRBJ2-7 and V is TRBV19, with 12 bases fitting TRBD2. CDR3 length: 14 amino acids. Per the germline V gene, CDR1 is FNHDT and CDR2 is SITEND (reference sequence). V lost 5 bases, J lost 0 bases, and 0 bases stayed unmatched. The CDR3 spells CASRDWGGSYEQYF. The DNA read from the CDR3 is TGTGCCAGCAGGGACTGGGGGGGCTCCTATGAACAGTAC.

Concerning this clone: The gene names given are mouse names. The CDR3 goes on 1 residue after the read ends, and that part is filled in from the germline J gene. This sequence joins TRBV12-2 and TRBJ2-1; 12 bases line up with TRBD2. Germline CDR1 is SGHLS and CDR2 is HYDKME. CDR3 size: 16 residues. The V gene end was trimmed by 1 base and the J gene end by 5 bases; junction bases not matched to a gene: 5. The CDR3 region is CASSLSGTGGNAEQFF. CDR3 DNA, as far as it was read: TGTGCCAGCTCTCTTTCCGGGACTGGGGGGAATGCTGAGCAGTTC.

As for this clone: The genes and germline here are from mouse. The read stops 1 residue short of the end of the CDR3; the missing end is completed from the germline J gene. V gene TRBV31 combines with J gene TRBJ2-1; 9 nucleotides match TRBD2. The germline CDR1 and CDR2 sequences are GKSSPN and SITVG. With 3 bases clipped from V and 1 base from J, the junction kept 4 bases outside the gene matches. The CDR3 totals 15 residues. This chain's CDR3 is CAWRPGTGNYAEQFF. The sequenced CDR3 bases are TGTGCCTGGAGACCCGGGACTGGGAACTATGCTGAGCAGTTC.

In this sample, this clone turned up once. The gene names here belong to mouse. The read stops 1 residue short of the end of the CDR3; the missing end is completed from the germline J gene. The V call is TRBV12-2, the J call TRBJ1-3; TRBD1 matches at 11 bases. V was pared by 2 bases and J by 2 bases, with 1 base of the junction left unmatched. This CDR3 spans 15 amino acids. Germline CDR1 and CDR2: SGHLS and HYDKME. Incomplete CDR3 DNA: TGTGCCAGCTCTCCGGACAGGGGGCCTGGAAATACGCTCTAT. This encodes CASSPDRGPGNTLY. The whole CDR3 sequence is CASSPDRGPGNTLYF.

Of note for this clone: These gene names are mouse names. The read gets to within 1 residue of the CDR3 end, and the germline J gene fills in the rest. Other nucleotide sequences in the sample specify the same CDR3. The chain has TRBV1 and TRBJ1-3; D is uncertain. V lost 3 bases, J lost 4 bases, and 1 base lay in between. The CDR3 is 11 residues long. Looked up from germline, CDR1 is NSQYPW and CDR2 is LRSPGD (reference sequence). CDR3 residues: CTCSAGNTLYF. CDR3 DNA, as far as it was read: TGCACCTGCAGTGCGGGAAATACGCTCTAT.

Comments on this clone: Gene names follow the mouse nomenclature. The read ends 1 residue early relative to the CDR3; the germline J gene fills the gap. The V call is TRBV2, the J call TRBJ2-4; 9 bases are shared with TRBD2. The CDR3 runs 15 residues. Trimming at V came to 4 bases and at J to 0 bases, leaving 2 bases not matched to a gene. CDR1 and CDR2 from the germline V gene are LGHNA and YSYQKL. CDR3 bases read: TGTGCCAGCAGCCCCTGGGGGGGTAGTCAAAACACCTTGTAC. It yields the protein CASSPWGGSQNTLY. The CDR3 reads in full as CASSPWGGSQNTLYF.

Comment on this clone: Gene names refer to mouse genes. The read halts 1 residue ahead of the CDR3 end, with the missing end drawn from the germline J gene. This rearrangement joins TRBV13-2 to TRBJ2-5, with D possibly matching TRBD1 (5 bases). V gave up 1 base and J gave up 8 bases, with 8 bases separating them. The CDR3 covers 12 residues. Germline V gene data show CDR1 as NNHNN and CDR2 as SYGAGS (reference sequence). The CDR3 sequence is CASGDTGGTQYF. The part of the CDR3 DNA that was read is TGTGCCAGCGGTGATACAGGCGGCACCCAGTAC.

With regard to this clone: All gene names here are mouse names. Read coverage stops 1 residue before the CDR3 terminus; the germline J gene supplies the remainder. The chain has TRBV13-2 and TRBJ2-4, with unresolved D. Germline V lookup: CDR1 NNHNN, CDR2 SYGAGS (reference sequence). The CDR3 contains 14 residues. V was shortened by 0 bases and J by 2 bases, with 7 bases between the two germline ends. CDR3 DNA (partial): TGTGCCAGCGGTGATGTGACAACTCAAAACACCTTGTAC. Protein product: CASGDVTTQNTLY. The full CDR3 reads CASGDVTTQNTLYF.

Remarks on this clone: Mouse names are used for the genes. The read comes to an end 1 residue before the CDR3 does, leaving the germline J gene to fill in the end. The chain uses TRBV20 and TRBJ2-5; the D call may be TRBD1 or TRBD2 (5 bases each). CDR1 and CDR2 from the germline V gene are GFQATS and STVNSAI. CDR3 length equals 14 residues. Trimming removed 0 bases from V and 5 bases from J, with 12 bases in between. This CDR3 is CGARDLGLRDTQYF. The part of the CDR3 DNA that was read is TGTGGTGCTAGGGATTTGGGGCTGCGAGACACCCAGTAC.

A remark on this clone: These gene names are mouse names. The CDR3 reads CAWSSWGAISQNTLYF. CDR3 bases read: TGTGCCTGGAGCTCCTGGGGGGCGATTAGTCAAAACACCTTGTAC. This rearrangement joins TRBV31 to TRBJ2-4, with TRBD2 identical over 8 bases. Coverage ceases 1 residue before the CDR3 finishes, and the germline J gene fills in the end. The J segment lost 0 bases and the V segment lost 3 bases, leaving 8 bases of the junction unmatched. Germline assignment: CDR1 GKSSPN and CDR2 SITVG. The CDR3 runs to 16 residues.

Note on this clone: Gene and germline names: mouse. The DNA ends 1 residue before the CDR3 does, and the rest of the CDR3 is filled in from the germline J gene. V is TRBV5 and J is TRBJ2-5; no definite D call. The CDR3 covers 14 residues. Trimming removed 0 bases from V and 6 bases from J, with 10 bases in between. The germline CDR1 and CDR2 sequences are LGHNA and YNLKQL (reference sequence). The CDR3 is CASSQEPGRDTQYF. The sequenced CDR3 bases are TGTGCCAGCAGCCAAGAGCCGGGGAGGGACACCCAGTAC.

Concerning this clone itself: Germline and genes here are mouse. The sequenced fragment ends 1 residue before the CDR3 boundary, so the rest is inferred from the germline J gene. J is TRBJ1-3 and V is TRBV1, with 7 bases lining up with TRBD1. The trim removed 3 bases at V and 0 bases at J, leaving 2 bases unmatched. Looked up from germline, CDR1 is NSQYPW and CDR2 is LRSPGD (reference sequence). This CDR3 spans 15 amino acids. The CDR3 loop is CTCSAHRGSGNTLYF. The CDR3 bases that were read are TGCACCTGCAGTGCCCACAGGGGTTCTGGAAATACGCTCTAT. Complete variable domain (other parts from reference TRBV1 and TRBJ1-3): VTLLEQNPRWRLVPRGQAVNLRCILKNSQYPWMSWYQQDLQKQLQWLFTLRSPGDKEVKSLPGADYLATRVTDTELRLQVANMSQGRTLYCTCSAHRGSGNTLYFGEGSRLIVV.

Of note for this clone: The listed genes are named as in mouse. The read falls 1 residue short of the CDR3 end, and the missing part is taken from the germline J gene. The V call is TRBV5, the J call TRBJ2-4, with 10 nucleotides matching TRBD1. In germline, CDR1 is LGHNA, CDR2 YNLKQL (reference sequence). The CDR3 consists of 15 residues. The trim removed 4 bases at V and 0 bases at J, leaving 1 base unmatched. The DNA read from the CDR3 is TGTGCCAGCAGCCCGGGACAGGGGAGTCAAAACACCTTGTAC. Its translation is CASSPGQGSQNTLY. In full, the CDR3 is CASSPGQGSQNTLYF.

For this clone: The germline and genes are mouse ones. CDR3 DNA (partial): TGTGCCTGGAGTGGGACTGGGGGAAACACCTTGTAC. It translates to CAWSGTGGNTLY. The whole CDR3 sequence is CAWSGTGGNTLYF. The chain couples TRBV31 to TRBJ2-4, with 11 bases lining up with TRBD2. The CDR3 end falls 1 residue outside the read, so it is completed with the germline J gene. The CDR3 is 13 residues long. V shed 2 bases, J shed 5 bases, and the junction held 0 bases outside the gene matches. Germline V gene data show CDR1 as GKSSPN and CDR2 as SITVG.

The table lists this clone with a few counts. Gene names are the mouse ones. The CDR3 end falls 1 residue outside the read, so it is completed with the germline J gene. This chain links TRBV2 with TRBJ2-7, with 8 bases that match TRBD2. Trimming cost V 3 bases and J 2 bases; bases outside gene matches: 3. The length of the CDR3 is 14 residues. The germline CDR1 and CDR2 sequences are LGHNA and YSYQKL. The CDR3 sequence is CASSQRLGTYEQYF. CDR3 DNA, as far as it was read: TGTGCCAGCAGCCAGAGACTGGGGACCTATGAACAGTAC.

This clone was detected only once. Gene names and germline match the mouse. Different DNA sequences within this sample yield the same CDR3. The sequenced part of the CDR3 DNA is TGTGCCTGGAGTCTAAGGGCGAACTCCGACTACACC. Translating it yields CAWSLRANSDYT. The entire CDR3 sequence reads CAWSLRANSDYTF. The V gene is TRBV31, the J gene TRBJ1-2; D gene ambiguous. The read ends 1 residue before the CDR3 terminus; that terminus is restored from the germline J gene. V lost 0 bases, J lost 2 bases, and 7 bases lay in between. This CDR3 region has 13 residues. The germline V gene encodes CDR1 GKSSPN and CDR2 SITVG.

This clone was detected a few times. Gene names are mouse gene names. The read comes to an end 1 residue before the CDR3 does, leaving the germline J gene to fill in the end. The rearrangement uses TRBV3 and TRBJ1-5; D gene ambiguous. The ends were cut back, 2 bases at V and 0 bases at J, with 5 bases in the middle. The CDR3 loop spans 14 amino acids. Germline CDR1 is SNHLY and CDR2 is FYNGKV (reference sequence). CDR3 loop: CASSLCNNNQAPLF. CDR3 DNA (partial): TGTGCCAGCAGCTTATGTAATAACAACCAGGCTCCGCTT.

With respect to this clone: The gene names given are mouse names. The CDR3 sequence: CASRGGAHTEVFF. Partial CDR3 DNA: TGTGCCAGCCGGGGGGGGGCTCACACAGAAGTCTTC. This sequence joins TRBV13-1 and TRBJ1-1, with D possibly matching TRBD1 (6 bases). The read halts 1 residue ahead of the CDR3 end, with the missing end drawn from the germline J gene. Trimming removed 7 bases from V and 3 bases from J, with 13 bases in between. Germline V gene lookup returns CDR1 NSHNY and CDR2 SYGAGN. The CDR3 sequence is 13 residues long.

This clone was detected only a few times. The genes are named according to mouse. The read gets to within 1 residue of the CDR3 end, and the germline J gene fills in the rest. The chain uses TRBV13-2 and TRBJ2-7, with 9 bases matching TRBD1. CDR1 NNHNN and CDR2 SYGAGS come from the germline V gene (reference sequence). CDR3 length equals 14 residues. Trimming took 0 bases from V and 7 from J; bases not matched to a gene: 5. The sequenced part of the CDR3 DNA is TGTGCCAGCGGTGATGAACAGGGGGCGCGCGAACAGTAC. Protein product: CASGDEQGAREQY. The complete CDR3 reads CASGDEQGAREQYF.